The 15 T cell receptor beta chains listed next were all sequenced from one sample in a study of blood T cells in healthy people across ages (dated by TCRdb to 2015 to 2017). Library creation used 5' RACE. The sequencer was an Illumina HiSeq 2500. The second PCR ran for about 6 to 11 cycles and used a J-beta primer mix along with a sample-barcoded 5' primer. TCRdb reanalyzed the raw reads on its own, using fastp at Q25 for trimming and MiXCR for clone calling, and kept in-frame beta chains. For every CDR3 protein sequence, its rows merge into one entry that carries the most common genes and DNA. The sample has just over 1 million distinct CDR3 sequences on record, around 45% of them singletons. The top ten clonotypes cover approximately 20% of the sample. The sequencing sample was made of blood. These receptors were taken from a woman in her sixties in good health.

This clonotype came up a few times. This chain connects TRBV27 to TRBJ2-1; 10 nucleotides agree with TRBD2. Germline CDR1 MNHEY, CDR2 SMNVEV (reference sequence). This CDR3 spans 15 amino acids. V shed 5 bases and J 8 bases; nucleotides not matched to a gene: 9. The DNA of the CDR3 is TGTGCCAGCAGTGCCAGGACTAGCGGTGTGGATGAGCAGTTCTTC. Translating it yields CASSARTSGVDEQFF.

This chain connects TRBV10-3 to TRBJ2-1; no clear D. CDR3 length: 12 residues. The germline CDR1 and CDR2 sequences are ENHRY and SYGVKD. V lost 8 bases and J lost 9, with 14 bases in between. As DNA, the CDR3 is TGTGCCATCTTAGTCCCTCCCAGTGAGCAGTTCTTC. Protein product: CAILVPPSEQFF.

This rearrangement joins TRBV5-1 to TRBJ2-7; TRBD1 is a possible D gene (6 bases). Germline V gene lookup returns CDR1 SGHRS and CDR2 YFSETQ. The CDR3 sequence is 16 residues long. V was cut by 4 bases and J by 3 bases, with 20 bases left in between. The CDR3 protein is CASSQRQARTYYEQYF. The CDR3 DNA is TGCGCCAGCAGCCAACGACAGGCTCGGACCTACTACGAGCAGTACTTC.

The chain joins TRBV28 to TRBJ1-1; D ambiguous. The CDR3 runs to 14 residues. Trimming took 6 bases from V and 1 from J, leaving 12 bases between them. Germline lookup yields CDR1 MDHEN and CDR2 SYDVKM. Here the CDR3 reads CASSVAMRNTEAFF. CDR3 DNA sequence: TGTGCCAGCAGCGTGGCGATGAGGAACACTGAAGCTTTCTTT.

This rearrangement joins TRBV4-1 to TRBJ2-3, with D perhaps TRBD1 (6 bases). V lost 1 base, J lost 2 bases, and 10 bases lay in between. Germline CDR1 MGHRA, CDR2 YSYEKL. This CDR3 comprises 15 residues. CDR3 residues: CASSQVQGITDTQYF. CDR3 coding DNA: TGCGCCAGCAGCCAAGTTCAGGGGATCACAGATACGCAGTATTTT.

V is TRBV20-1 and J is TRBJ2-6; D is unclear. Germline values: CDR1 DFQATT, CDR2 SNEGSKA (reference sequence). With 3 bases removed from V and 0 bases from J, the gap between germline ends came to 9 bases. This CDR3 has 15 amino acids. CDR3 residues: CSASSENSGANVLTF. The CDR3 DNA reads as TGCAGTGCTAGTTCCGAAAACTCTGGGGCCAACGTCCTGACTTTC.

The V call is TRBV11-2, the J call TRBJ2-1; D unresolved. The CDR3 is 12 amino acids. V shed 4 bases and J shed 5 bases, with 6 bases lying between them. Germline V lookup: CDR1 SGHAT, CDR2 FQNNGV. Here the CDR3 reads CASSWTHNEQFF. DNA of the CDR3: TGTGCCAGCAGCTGGACCCACAATGAGCAGTTCTTC.

As concerns this clonotype: The junction shows a germline mismatch at one end, possibly a read error. V is TRBV14 and J is TRBJ2-2; perhaps TRBD1 as D (6 bases). The CDR3 sequence is 13 residues long. Germline V gene lookup returns CDR1 SGHDN and CDR2 FVKESK. This CDR3 is CASSQGGQGGLFF. DNA for the CDR3: TGTGCCAGCAGCCAAGGTGGCCAAGGGGGGCTGTTTTTT.

With regard to this clonotype: A much larger clone lies one base from this, so it may be a read error. DNA of the CDR3: TGCAGTGCCCCTCCTAGCGGGGATTACAATGAGCAGTACTTC. This encodes CSAPPSGDYNEQYF. The rearrangement links TRBV20-1 to TRBJ2-1; 9 nucleotides line up with TRBD2. The closer fit of TRBJ2-7 to the DNA end suggests the J call may be wrong. The germline gives CDR1 DFQATT, CDR2 SNEGSKA (reference sequence). The CDR3 covers 14 residues.

The chain joins TRBV18 to TRBJ2-3; D is possibly TRBD2 (5 bases). V was shortened by 6 bases and J by 0 bases, with 31 bases between the two germline ends. Per germline, CDR1 KGHSH and CDR2 LQKENI. This CDR3 comprises 21 residues. The CDR3 DNA is TGTGCCAGCTCCCCGCCCGAGGCTGGGGAAGGGAGTGGACGGAGCACAGATACGCAGTATTTT. Amino acid sequence: CASSPPEAGEGSGRSTDTQYF.

The V gene is TRBV6-5, the J gene TRBJ2-7, with D perhaps TRBD2 (5 bases). Germline assignment: CDR1 MNHEY and CDR2 SVGAGI. The germline V and J ends were trimmed by 6 bases and 0 bases, with 12 bases remaining between them. CDR3 length: 14 amino acids. CDR3 sequence: CASRWTGSSYEQYF. As DNA, the CDR3 is TGTGCCAGCAGATGGACGGGAAGCTCCTACGAGCAGTACTTC.

This clonotype was found a few times. J is TRBJ2-7 and V is TRBV12-3 or TRBV12-4, with TRBD1 matching over 11 bases. V gave up 4 bases and J gave up 4 bases; unmatched junction bases: 15. The CDR3 is 18 amino acids. The CDR3 spells CASSSTNPGTGGWYEQYF. CDR3 DNA: TGTGCCAGCAGTTCAACAAACCCCGGGACAGGGGGATGGTACGAGCAGTACTTC.

This chain links TRBV5-1 with TRBJ2-1; unclear D gene. CDR1 and CDR2 from the germline V gene are SGHRS and YFSETQ. V lost 0 bases to trimming and J lost 0 bases, with 10 bases between them. CDR3 length equals 16 residues. CDR3 in DNA: TGCGCCAGCAGCTTGGTAACCGTTAGCTCCTACAATGAGCAGTTCTTC. The encoded protein is CASSLVTVSSYNEQFF.

There are a few counts of this clonotype. The V and J genes are TRBV12-3 or TRBV12-4 and TRBJ1-2; possibly TRBD1 for D (5 bases). This CDR3 spans 13 amino acids. Trimming shortened V by 7 bases and J by 4 bases, and 13 bases separated the two germline ends. The CDR3 sequence is CASTYSGGYGYTF. The CDR3 DNA sequence: TGTGCCAGCACCTATTCGGGGGGCTATGGCTACACCTTC.

This clonotype was observed at least ten times. This rearrangement joins TRBV10-2 to TRBJ2-7; D uncertain. Germline CDR1 is WSHSY and CDR2 is SAAADI. Trimming shortened V by 4 bases and J by 2 bases, and 6 bases separated the two germline ends. This CDR3 has 12 amino acids. The CDR3, as DNA: TGCGCCAGCAGTGCCGTTACCTACGAGCAGTACTTC. Translation gives CASSAVTYEQYF.